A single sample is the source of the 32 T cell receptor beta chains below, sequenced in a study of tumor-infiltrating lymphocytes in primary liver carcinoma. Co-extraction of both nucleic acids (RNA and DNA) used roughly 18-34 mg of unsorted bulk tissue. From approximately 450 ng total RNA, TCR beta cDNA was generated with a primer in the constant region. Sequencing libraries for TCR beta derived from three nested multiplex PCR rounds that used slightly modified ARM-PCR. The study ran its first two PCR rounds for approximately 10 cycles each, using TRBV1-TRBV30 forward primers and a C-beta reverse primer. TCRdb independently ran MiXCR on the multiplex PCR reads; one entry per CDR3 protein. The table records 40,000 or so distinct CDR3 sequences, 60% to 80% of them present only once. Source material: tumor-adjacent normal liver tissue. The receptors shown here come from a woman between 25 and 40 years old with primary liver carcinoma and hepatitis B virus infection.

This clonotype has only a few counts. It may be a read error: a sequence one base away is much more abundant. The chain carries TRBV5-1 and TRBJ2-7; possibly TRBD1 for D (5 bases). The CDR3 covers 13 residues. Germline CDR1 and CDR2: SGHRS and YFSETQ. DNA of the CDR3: TGCGACAGCAGCTATGACAGAACCTACGAGCAGTACTTC. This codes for CDSSYDRTYEQYF.

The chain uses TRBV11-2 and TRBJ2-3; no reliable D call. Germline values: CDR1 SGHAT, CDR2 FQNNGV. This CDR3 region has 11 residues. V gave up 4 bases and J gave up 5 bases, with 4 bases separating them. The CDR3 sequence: CASSSLDTQYF. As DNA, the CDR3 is TGTGCCAGCAGCTCATTAGATACGCAGTATTTT.

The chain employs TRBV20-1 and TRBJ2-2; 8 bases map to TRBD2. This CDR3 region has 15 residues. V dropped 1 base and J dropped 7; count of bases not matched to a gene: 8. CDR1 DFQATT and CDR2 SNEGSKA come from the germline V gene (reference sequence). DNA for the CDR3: TGCAGTGCTAGAGCCCGGGGGGGGGATAGCGGGGAGCTGTTTTTT. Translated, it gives CSARARGGDSGELFF.

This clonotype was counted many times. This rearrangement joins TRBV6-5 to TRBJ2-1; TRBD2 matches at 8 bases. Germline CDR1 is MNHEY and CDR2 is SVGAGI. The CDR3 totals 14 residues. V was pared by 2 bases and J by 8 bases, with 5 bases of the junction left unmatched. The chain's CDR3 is CASSYGTSFDEQFF. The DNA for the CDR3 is TGTGCCAGCAGTTACGGGACTAGTTTCGATGAGCAGTTCTTC.

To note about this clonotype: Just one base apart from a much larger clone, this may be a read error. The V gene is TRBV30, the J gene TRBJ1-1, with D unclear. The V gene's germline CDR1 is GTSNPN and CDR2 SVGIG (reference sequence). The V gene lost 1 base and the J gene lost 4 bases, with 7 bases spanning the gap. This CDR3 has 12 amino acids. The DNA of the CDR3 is TGTGCCTGGAGTGAAGTGCGCACTGAAGCTTTCTTT. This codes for CAWSEVRTEAFF.

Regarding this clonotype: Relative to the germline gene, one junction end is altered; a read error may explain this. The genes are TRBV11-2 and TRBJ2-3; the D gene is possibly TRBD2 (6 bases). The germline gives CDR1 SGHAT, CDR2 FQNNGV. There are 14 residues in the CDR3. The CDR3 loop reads CVSSPGRGTDTQYF. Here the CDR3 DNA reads TGTGTCAGCAGCCCCGGGCGGGGTACAGATACGCAATATTTT.

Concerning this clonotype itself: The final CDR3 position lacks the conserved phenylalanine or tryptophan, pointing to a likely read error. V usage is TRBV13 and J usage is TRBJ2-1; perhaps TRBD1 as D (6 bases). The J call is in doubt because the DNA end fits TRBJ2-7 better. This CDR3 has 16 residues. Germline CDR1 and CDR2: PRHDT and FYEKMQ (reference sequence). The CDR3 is CASSSEPGQFYNEQYL. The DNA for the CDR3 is TGTGCCAGCAGCTCAGAACCCGGACAGTTCTACAATGAGCAGTACCTC.

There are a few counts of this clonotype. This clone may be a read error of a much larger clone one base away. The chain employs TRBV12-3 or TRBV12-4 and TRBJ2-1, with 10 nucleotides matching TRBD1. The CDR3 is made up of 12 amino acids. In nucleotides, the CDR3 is TGTACCAGCAGTCGACCGGGACAGGGGCTCCGCTTC. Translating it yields CTSSRPGQGLRF.

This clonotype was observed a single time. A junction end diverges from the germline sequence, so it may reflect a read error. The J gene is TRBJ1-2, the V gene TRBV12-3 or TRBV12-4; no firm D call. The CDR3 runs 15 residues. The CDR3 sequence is CASSLGLSHGYGYTF. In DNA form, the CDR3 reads TGTGCCAGCAGTTTAGGTCTCTCCCACGGCTATGGCTACACATTC.

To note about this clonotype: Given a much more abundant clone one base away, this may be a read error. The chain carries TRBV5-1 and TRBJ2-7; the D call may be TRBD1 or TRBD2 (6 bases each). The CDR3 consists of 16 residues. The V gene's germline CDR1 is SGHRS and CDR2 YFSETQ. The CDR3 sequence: CAISLGGSRRVYEQYF. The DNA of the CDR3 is TGCGCCATCAGCTTGGGGGGCAGCCGAAGGGTCTACGAGCAGTACTTC. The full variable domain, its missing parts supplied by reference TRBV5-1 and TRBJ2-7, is KAGVTQTPRYLIKTRGQQVTLSCSPISGHRSVSWYQQTPGQGLQFLFEYFSETQRNKGNFPGRFSGRQFSNSRSEMNVSTLELGDSALYLCAISLGGSRRVYEQYFGPGTRLTVT.

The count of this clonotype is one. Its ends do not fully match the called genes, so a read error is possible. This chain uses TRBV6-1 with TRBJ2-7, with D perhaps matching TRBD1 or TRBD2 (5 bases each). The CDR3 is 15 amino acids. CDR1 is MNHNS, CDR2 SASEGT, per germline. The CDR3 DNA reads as TGTGCCAGCAATGACCGGGACGGCGACTCCTACGACCAGTACTTC. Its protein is CASNDRDGDSYDQYF.

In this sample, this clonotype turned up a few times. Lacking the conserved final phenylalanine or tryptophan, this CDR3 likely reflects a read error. CDR3 nucleotides: TGTGCCAGCAGCGTAGGGACAGGGGGAGACATTCAGTACCTC. It codes for CASSVGTGGDIQYL. The chain links TRBV12-3 or TRBV12-4 to TRBJ2-4; 11 bases are a match to TRBD1. The CDR3 runs 14 residues. Losses at the gene ends were 6 bases for V and 8 bases for J; bases not matched to a gene: 6.

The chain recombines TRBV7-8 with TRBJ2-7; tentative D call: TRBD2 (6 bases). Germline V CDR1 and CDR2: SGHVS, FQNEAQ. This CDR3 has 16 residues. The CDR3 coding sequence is TGTACCGGCAGCCCCGGTAGAGGTAGCGGAATGTACGAGCAGTACTTC. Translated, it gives CTGSPGRGSGMYEQYF.

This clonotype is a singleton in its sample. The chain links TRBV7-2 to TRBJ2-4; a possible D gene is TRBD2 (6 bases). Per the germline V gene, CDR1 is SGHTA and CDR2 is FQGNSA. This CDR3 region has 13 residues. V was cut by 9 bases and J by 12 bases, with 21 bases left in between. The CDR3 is CASSIRETLDQYF. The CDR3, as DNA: TGTGCCAGTAGCATCCGGGAGACTCTTGATCAGTACTTC. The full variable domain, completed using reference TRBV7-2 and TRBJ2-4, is GAGVSQSPSNKVTEKGKDVELRCDPISGHTALYWYRQSLGQGLEFLIYFQGNSAPDKSGLPSDRFSAERTGGSVSTLTIQRTQQEDSAVYLCASSIRETLDQYFGAGTRLSVL.

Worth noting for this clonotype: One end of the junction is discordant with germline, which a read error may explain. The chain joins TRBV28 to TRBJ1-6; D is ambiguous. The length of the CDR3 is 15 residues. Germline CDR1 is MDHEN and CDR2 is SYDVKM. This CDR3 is CASIFSHRESSPVNF. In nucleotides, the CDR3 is TGTGCCAGCATTTTTTCCCATAGGGAGAGTTCACCCGTCAACTTT.

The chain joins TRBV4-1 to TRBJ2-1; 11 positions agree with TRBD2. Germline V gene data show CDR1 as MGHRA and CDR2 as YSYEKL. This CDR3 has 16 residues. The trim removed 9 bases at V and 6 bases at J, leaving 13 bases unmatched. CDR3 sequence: CARNQVLGTSGNEQFF. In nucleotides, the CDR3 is TGCGCCAGGAACCAAGTGCTCGGGACTAGCGGCAATGAGCAGTTCTTC.

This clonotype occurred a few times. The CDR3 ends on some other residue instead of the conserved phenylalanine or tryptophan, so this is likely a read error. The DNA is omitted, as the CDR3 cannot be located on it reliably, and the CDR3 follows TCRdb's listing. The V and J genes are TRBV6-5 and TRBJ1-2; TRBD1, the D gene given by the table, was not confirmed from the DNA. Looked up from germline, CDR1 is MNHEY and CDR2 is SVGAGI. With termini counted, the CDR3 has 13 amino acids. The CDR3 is CATLSRVNYGYIL.

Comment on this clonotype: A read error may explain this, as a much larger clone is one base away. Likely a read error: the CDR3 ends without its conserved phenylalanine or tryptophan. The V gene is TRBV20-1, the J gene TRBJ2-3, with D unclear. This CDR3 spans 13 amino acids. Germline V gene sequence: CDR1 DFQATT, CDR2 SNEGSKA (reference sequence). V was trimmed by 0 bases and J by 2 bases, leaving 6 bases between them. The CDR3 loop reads CSARDPNTDTQYS. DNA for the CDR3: TGCAGTGCTAGAGATCCCAACACAGATACGCAGTATTCT.

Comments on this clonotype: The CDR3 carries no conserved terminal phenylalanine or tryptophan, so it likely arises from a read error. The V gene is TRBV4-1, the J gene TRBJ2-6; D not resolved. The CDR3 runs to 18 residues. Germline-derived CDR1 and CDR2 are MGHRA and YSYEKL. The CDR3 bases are TGCGCCAGTAGCCAAGATCAAATAGGGCGCTCTGGGGCCAACGTCCTGACTTCC. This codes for CASSQDQIGRSGANVLTS.

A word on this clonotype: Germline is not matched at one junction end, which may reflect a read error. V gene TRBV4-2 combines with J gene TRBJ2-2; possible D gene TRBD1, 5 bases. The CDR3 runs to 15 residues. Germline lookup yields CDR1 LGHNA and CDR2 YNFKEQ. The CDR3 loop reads CAGSQGIGDTGELFF. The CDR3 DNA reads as TGTGCCGGCAGCCAAGGAATAGGGGACACCGGGGAGCTGTTTTTT.

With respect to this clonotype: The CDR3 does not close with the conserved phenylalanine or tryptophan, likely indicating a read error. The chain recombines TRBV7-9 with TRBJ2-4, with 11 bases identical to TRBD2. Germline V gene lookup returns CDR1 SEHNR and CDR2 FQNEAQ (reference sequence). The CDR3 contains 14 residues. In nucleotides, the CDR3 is TGTGCCAGCCGCGTCGGGACTAGCGGTGACATCCAGTACTTA. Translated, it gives CASRVGTSGDIQYL.

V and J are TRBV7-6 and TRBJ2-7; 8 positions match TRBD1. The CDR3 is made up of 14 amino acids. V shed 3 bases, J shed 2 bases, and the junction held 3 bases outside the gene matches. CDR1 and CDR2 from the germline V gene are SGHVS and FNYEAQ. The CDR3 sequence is CASSFGTGAYEQYF. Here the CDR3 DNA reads TGTGCCAGCAGCTTCGGGACAGGAGCCTACGAGCAGTACTTC.

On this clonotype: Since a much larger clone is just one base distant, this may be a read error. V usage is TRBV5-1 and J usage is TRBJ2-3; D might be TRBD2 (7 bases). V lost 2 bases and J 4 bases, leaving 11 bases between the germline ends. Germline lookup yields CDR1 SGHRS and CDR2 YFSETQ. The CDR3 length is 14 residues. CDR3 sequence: CASSLRGAADTQYF. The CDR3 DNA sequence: TGCGCCAGCAGCTTACGGGGGGCGGCAGATACGCAGTATTTT. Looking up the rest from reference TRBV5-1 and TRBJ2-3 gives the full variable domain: KAGVTQTPRYLIKTRGQQVTLSCSPISGHRSVSWYQQTPGQGLQFLFEYFSETQRNKGNFPGRFSGRQFSNSRSEMNVSTLELGDSALYLCASSLRGAADTQYFGPGTRLTVL.

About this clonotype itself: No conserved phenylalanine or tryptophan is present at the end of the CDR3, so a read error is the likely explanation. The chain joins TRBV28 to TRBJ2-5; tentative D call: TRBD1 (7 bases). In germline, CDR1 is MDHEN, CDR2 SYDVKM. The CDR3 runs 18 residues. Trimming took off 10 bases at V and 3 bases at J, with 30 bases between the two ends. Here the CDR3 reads CATVRAGGTESWEETQYS. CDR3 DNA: TGTGCCACGGTCCGGGCCGGCGGGACAGAATCATGGGAAGAGACCCAGTACTCC.

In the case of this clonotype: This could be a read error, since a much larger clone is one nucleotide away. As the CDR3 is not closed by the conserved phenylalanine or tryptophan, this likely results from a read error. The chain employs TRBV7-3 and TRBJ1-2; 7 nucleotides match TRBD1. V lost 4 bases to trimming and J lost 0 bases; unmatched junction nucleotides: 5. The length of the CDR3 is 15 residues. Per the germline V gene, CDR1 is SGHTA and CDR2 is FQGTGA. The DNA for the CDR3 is TGTGCCAGCAGCTCGGACAGGCTGACTAACTATGGCTACACCCTC. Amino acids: CASSSDRLTNYGYTL.

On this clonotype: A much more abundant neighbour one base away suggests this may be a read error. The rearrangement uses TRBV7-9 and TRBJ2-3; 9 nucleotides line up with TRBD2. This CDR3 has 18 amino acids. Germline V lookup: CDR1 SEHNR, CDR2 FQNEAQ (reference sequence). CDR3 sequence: CASSHSLWLAGPTGTQYF. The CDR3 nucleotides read TGTGCCAGCAGCCACTCGCTCTGGCTAGCGGGACCCACAGGTACGCAGTATTTT.

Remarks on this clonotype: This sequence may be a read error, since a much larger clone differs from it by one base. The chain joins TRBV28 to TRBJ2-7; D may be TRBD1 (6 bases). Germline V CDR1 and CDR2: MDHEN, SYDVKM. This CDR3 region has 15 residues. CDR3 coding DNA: TGTGGCAGCAGTCTGCCACACAGGGCGACCTCCGAGCAGTACTTC. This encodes CGSSLPHRATSEQYF. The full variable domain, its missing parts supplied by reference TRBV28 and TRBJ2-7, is DVKVTQSSRYLVKRTGEKVFLECVQDMDHENMFWYRQDPGLGLRLIYFSYDVKMKEKGDIPEGYSVSREKKERFSLILESASTNQTSMYLCGSSLPHRATSEQYFGPGTRLTVT.

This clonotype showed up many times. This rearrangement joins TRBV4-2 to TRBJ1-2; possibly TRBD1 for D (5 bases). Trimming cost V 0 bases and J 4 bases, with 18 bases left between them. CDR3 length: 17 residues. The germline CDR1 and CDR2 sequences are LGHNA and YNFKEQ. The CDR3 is CASSQDSDTGALYGYTF. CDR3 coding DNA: TGTGCCAGCAGCCAAGATTCAGATACCGGGGCACTCTATGGCTACACCTTC.

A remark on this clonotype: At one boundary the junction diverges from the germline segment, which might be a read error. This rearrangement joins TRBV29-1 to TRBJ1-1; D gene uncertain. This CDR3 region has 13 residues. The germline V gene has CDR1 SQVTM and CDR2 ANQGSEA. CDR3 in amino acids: CRVVHSMNTEAFF. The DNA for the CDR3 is TGCCGCGTTGTACACAGTATGAACACTGAAGCCTTCTTT.

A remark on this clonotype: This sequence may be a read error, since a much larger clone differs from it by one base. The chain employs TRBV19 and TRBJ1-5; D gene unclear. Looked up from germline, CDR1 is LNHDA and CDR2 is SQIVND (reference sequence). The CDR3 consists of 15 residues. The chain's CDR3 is CPSSIGKLSNQPQHF. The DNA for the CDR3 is TGTCCCAGTAGTATTGGGAAGCTAAGCAATCAGCCCCAGCATTTT.

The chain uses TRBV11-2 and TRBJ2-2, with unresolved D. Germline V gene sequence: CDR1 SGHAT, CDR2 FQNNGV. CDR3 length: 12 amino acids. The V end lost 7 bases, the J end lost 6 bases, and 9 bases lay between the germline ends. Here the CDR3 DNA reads TGTGCCAGCAACGTAATTGCCGGGGAGCTGTTTTTT. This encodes CASNVIAGELFF.

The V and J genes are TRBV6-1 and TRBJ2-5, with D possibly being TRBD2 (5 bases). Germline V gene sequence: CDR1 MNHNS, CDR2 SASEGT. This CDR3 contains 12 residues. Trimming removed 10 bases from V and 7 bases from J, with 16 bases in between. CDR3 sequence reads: CANGERGMTQYF. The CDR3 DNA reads TGTGCCAACGGTGAAAGAGGGATGACCCAGTACTTC.